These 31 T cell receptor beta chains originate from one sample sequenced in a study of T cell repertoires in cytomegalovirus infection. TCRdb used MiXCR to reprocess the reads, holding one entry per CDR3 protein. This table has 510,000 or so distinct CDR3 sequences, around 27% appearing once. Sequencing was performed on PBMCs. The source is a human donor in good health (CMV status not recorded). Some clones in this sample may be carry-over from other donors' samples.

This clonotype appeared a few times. CDR3 amino acids: CSAPTGTSSYNEQFF. The DNA for the CDR3 is TGCAGTGCCCCCACCGGGACTAGCTCCTACAATGAGCAGTTCTTC. V usage is TRBV20-1 and J usage is TRBJ2-1; TRBD2 matches 8 bases. Germline V gives CDR1 DFQATT, CDR2 SNEGSKA (reference sequence). The CDR3 consists of 15 residues. The ends lost 6 bases at V and 0 bases at J; junction bases unmatched: 7.

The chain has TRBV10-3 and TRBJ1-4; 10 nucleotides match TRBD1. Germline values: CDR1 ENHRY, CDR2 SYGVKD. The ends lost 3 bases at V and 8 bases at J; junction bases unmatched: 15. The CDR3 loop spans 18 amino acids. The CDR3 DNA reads TGTGCCATCAGTGAAGCACCGGGACAGGGGTCCTATGGGGAAAAACTGTTTTTT. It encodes CAISEAPGQGSYGEKLFF.

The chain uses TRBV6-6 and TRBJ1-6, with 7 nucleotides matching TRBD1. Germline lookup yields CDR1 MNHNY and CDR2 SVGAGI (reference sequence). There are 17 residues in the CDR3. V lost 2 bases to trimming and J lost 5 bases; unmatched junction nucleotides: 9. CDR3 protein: CASSYGLGGANNSPLHF. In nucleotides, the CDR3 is TGTGCCAGCAGTTACGGGCTAGGGGGCGCGAATAATTCACCCCTCCACTTT.

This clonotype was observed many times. The CDR3 DNA follows: TGTGCCAGCAGTACACAGGTACTAGCGGGCCGCTACAATGAGCAGTTCTTC. Translation: CASSTQVLAGRYNEQFF. This chain uses TRBV12-3 or TRBV12-4 with TRBJ2-1; 9 bases align to TRBD2. V lost 5 bases to trimming and J lost 3 bases; unmatched junction nucleotides: 11. The CDR3 totals 17 residues.

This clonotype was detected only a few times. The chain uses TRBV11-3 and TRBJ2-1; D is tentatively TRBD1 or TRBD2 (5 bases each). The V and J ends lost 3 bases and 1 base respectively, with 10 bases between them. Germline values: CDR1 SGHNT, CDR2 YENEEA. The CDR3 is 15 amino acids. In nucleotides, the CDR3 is TGTGCCAGCAGCTTCGCTGGGGGTTCCTACAATGAGCAGTTCTTC. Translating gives CASSFAGGSYNEQFF.

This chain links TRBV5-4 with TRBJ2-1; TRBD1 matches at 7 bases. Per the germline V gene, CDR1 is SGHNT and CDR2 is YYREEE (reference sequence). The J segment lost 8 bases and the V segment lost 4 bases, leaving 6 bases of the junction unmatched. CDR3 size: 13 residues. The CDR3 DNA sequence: TGTGCCAGCAGCCACCAGGGGGTGGATGAGCAGTTCTTC. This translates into CASSHQGVDEQFF.

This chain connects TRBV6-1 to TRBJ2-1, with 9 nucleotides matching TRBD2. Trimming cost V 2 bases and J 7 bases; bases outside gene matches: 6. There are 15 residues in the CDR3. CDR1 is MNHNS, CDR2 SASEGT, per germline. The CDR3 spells CASSELGLAVNEQFF. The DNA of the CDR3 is TGTGCCAGCAGTGAATTGGGACTAGCCGTTAATGAGCAGTTCTTC.

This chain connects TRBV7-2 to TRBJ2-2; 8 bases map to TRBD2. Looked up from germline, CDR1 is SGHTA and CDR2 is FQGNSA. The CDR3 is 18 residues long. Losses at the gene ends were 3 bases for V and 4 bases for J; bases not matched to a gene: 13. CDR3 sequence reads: CASSLGLEGGLVTGELFF. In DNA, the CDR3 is TGTGCCAGCAGCTTGGGACTAGAAGGGGGTTTGGTCACCGGGGAGCTGTTTTTT. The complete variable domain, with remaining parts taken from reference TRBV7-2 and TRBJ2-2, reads GAGVSQSPSNKVTEKGKDVELRCDPISGHTALYWYRQSLGQGLEFLIYFQGNSAPDKSGLPSDRFSAERTGGSVSTLTIQRTQQEDSAVYLCASSLGLEGGLVTGELFFGEGSRLTVL.

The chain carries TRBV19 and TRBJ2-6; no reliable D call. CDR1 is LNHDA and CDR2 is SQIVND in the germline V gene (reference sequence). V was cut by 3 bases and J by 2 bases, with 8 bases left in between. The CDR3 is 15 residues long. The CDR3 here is CASSMVSAGANVLTF. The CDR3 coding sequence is TGTGCCAGTAGTATGGTATCGGCTGGGGCCAACGTCCTGACTTTC.

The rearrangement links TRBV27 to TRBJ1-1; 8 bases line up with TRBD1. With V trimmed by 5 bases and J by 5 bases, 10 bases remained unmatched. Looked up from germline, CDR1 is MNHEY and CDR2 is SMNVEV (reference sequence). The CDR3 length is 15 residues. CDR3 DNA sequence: TGTGCCAGCAGTCCTTGGACAGGGAAGAGGACTGAAGCTTTCTTT. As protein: CASSPWTGKRTEAFF.

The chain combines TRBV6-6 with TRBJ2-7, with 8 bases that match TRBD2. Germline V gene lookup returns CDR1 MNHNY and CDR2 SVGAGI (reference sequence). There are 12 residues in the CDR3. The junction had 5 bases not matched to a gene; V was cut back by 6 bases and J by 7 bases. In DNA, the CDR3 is TGTGCCAGCAGATCACTAGCGGAGGAGCAGTACTTC. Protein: CASRSLAEEQYF.

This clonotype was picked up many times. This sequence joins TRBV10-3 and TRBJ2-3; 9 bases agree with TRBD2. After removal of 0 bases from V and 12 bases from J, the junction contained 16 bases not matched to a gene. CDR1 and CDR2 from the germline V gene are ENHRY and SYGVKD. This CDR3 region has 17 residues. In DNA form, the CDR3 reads TGTGCCATCAGTGAGTCGAGAAGCGGTCTAGCGGGATTTCGTCAGTATTTT. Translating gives CAISESRSGLAGFRQYF.

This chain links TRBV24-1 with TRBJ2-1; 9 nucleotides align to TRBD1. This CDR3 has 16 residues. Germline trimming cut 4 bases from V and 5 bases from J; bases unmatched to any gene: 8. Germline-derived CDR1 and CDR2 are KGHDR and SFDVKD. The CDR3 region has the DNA TGTGCCACCAGTGACTCCGGGACAGGGTACCACAATGAGCAGTTCTTC. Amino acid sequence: CATSDSGTGYHNEQFF.

CDR3 sequence: CASPSTPTGLGQYF. CDR3 DNA sequence: TGTGCCAGCCCCAGTACACCGACAGGGCTTGGGCAGTACTTC. The V call is TRBV6-2 or TRBV6-3, the J call TRBJ2-7; 7 nucleotides align to TRBD1. CDR3 size: 14 residues. From germline, CDR1 is MNHEY and CDR2 SVGEGT. Trimming removed 8 bases from V and 9 bases from J; junction bases left unmatched: 16.

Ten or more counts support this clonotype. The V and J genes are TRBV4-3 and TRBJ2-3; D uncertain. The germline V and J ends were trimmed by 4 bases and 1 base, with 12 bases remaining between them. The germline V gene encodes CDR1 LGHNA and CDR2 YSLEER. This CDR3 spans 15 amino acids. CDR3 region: CASSPRWSGTDTQYF. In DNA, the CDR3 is TGCGCCAGCAGCCCCCGATGGAGCGGCACAGATACGCAGTATTTT.

For the CDR3, the DNA is TGTGCCACACTAAGTACCGGGACAGGATTCCAAGAGACCCAGTACTTC. Protein: CATLSTGTGFQETQYF. V is TRBV10-3 and J is TRBJ2-5; 8 bases are shared with TRBD1. V lost 10 bases to trimming and J lost 1 base; unmatched junction nucleotides: 14. Germline lookup yields CDR1 ENHRY and CDR2 SYGVKD. The CDR3 contains 16 residues.

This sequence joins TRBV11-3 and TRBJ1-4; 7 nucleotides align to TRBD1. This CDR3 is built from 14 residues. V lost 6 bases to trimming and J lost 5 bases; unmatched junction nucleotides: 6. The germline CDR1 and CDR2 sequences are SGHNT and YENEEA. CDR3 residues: CASRRTGQNEKLFF. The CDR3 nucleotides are TGTGCCAGCAGACGGACAGGACAGAATGAAAAACTGTTTTTT.

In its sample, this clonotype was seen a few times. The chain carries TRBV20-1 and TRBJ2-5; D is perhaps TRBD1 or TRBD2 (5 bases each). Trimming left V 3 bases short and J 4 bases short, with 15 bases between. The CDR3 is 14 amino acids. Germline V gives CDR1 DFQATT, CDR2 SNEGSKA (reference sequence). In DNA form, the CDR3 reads TGCAGTGCTAGTTCCGGGGCCGAACTAGAGACCCAGTACTTC. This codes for CSASSGAELETQYF.

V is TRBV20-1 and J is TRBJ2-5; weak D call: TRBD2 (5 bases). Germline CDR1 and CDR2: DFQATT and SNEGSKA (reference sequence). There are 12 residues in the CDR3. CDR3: CSASLAQETQYF. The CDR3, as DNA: TGCTCCGCAAGCCTAGCCCAAGAGACCCAGTACTTC.

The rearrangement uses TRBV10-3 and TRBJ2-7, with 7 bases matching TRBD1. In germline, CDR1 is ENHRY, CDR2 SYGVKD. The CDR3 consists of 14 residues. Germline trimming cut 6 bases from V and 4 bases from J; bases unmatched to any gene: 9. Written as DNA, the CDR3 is TGTGCCATCAGAGAAGGGACAGTTGGGTACGAGCAGTACTTC. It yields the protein CAIREGTVGYEQYF.

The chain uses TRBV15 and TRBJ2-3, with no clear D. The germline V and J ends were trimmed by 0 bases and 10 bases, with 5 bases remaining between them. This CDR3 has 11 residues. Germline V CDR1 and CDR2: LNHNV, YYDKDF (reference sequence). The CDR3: CATSRDLSQYF. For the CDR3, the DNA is TGTGCCACCAGCAGAGATCTCTCGCAGTATTTT.

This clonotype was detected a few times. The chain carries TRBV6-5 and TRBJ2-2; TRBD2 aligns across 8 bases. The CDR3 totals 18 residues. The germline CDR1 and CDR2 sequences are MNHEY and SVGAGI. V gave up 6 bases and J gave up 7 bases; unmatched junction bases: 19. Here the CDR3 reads CASSSSLKGREAVGELFF. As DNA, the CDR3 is TGTGCCAGCAGCTCATCTTTGAAGGGGCGGGAGGCTGTCGGGGAGCTGTTTTTT.

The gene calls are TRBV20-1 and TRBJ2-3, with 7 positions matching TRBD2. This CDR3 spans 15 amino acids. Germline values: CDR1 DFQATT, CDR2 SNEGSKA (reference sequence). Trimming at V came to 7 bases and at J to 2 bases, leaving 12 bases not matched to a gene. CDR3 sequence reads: CSGQASSGYTDTQYF. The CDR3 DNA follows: TGCAGTGGGCAGGCGTCTAGCGGATACACAGATACGCAGTATTTT.

In DNA, the CDR3 is TGTGCCAGCAGCTTCATCCCTAGCGGGAGTGGCGAGACCCAGTACTTC. This sequence encodes CASSFIPSGSGETQYF. The J gene is TRBJ2-5, the V gene TRBV7-3, with 10 bases identical to TRBD2. The V gene end was trimmed by 3 bases and the J gene end by 5 bases; junction bases not matched to a gene: 9. The CDR3 is made up of 16 amino acids. CDR1 SGHTA and CDR2 FQGTGA come from the germline V gene.

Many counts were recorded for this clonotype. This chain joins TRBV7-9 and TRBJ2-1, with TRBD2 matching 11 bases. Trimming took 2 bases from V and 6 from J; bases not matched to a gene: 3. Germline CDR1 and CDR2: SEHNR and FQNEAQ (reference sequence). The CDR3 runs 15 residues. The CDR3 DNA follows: TGTGCCAGCAGCTTAATGCTAGCGGGAGGCAATGAGCAGTTCTTC. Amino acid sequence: CASSLMLAGGNEQFF.

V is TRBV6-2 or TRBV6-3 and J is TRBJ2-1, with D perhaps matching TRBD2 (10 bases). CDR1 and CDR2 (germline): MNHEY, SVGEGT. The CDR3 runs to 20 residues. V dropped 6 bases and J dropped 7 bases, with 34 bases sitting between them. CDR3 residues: CASSYSRTGASGSEFNEQFF. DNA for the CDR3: TGTGCCAGCAGCTACAGCCGGACAGGGGCTAGCGGGAGTGAGTTTAATGAGCAGTTCTTC.

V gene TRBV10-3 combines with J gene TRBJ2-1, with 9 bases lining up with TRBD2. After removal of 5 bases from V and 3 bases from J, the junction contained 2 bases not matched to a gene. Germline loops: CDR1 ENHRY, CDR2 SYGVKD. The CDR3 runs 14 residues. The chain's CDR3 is CAISRTSDYNEQFF. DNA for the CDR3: TGTGCCATCAGTAGGACTAGCGACTACAATGAGCAGTTCTTC.

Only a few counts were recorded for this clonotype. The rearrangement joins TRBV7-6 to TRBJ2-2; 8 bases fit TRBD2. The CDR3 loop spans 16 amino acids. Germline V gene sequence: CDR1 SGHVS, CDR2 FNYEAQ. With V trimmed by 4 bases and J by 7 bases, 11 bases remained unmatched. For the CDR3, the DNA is TGTGCCAGCAGCTCCCGGAATAGCGGGATAGTCGGGGAGCTGTTTTTT. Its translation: CASSSRNSGIVGELFF.

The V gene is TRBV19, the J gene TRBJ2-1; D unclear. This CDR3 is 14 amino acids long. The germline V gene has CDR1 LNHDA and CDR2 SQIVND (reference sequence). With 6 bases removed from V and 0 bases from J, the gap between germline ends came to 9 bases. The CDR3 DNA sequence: TGTGCCAGTAGCGCCCAAAGCTCCTACAATGAGCAGTTCTTC. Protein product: CASSAQSSYNEQFF.

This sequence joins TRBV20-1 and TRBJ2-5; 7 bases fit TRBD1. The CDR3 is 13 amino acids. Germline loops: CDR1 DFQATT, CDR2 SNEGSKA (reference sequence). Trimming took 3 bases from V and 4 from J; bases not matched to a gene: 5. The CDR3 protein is CSASRQGAETQYF. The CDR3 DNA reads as TGCAGTGCTAGCAGACAGGGTGCAGAGACCCAGTACTTC.

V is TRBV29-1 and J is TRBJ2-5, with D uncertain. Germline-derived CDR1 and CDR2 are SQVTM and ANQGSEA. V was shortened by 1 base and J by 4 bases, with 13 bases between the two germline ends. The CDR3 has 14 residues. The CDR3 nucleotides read TGCAGCGTTGAAGCCCGGACCAGCAGAGAGACCCAGTACTTC. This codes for CSVEARTSRETQYF.